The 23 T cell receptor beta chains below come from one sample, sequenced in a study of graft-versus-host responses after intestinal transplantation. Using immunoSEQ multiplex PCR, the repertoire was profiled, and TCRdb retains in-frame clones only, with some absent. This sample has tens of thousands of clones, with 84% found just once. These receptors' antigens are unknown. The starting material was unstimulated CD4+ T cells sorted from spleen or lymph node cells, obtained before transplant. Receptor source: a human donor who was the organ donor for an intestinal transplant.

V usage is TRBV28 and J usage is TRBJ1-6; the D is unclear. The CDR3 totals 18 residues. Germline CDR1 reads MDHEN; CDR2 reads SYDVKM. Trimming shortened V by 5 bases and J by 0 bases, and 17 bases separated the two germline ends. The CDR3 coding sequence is TGTGCCAGCAGTCCCTCAGGCGTATCGAGCTCCTATAATTCACCCCTCCACTTT. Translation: CASSPSGVSSSYNSPLHF.

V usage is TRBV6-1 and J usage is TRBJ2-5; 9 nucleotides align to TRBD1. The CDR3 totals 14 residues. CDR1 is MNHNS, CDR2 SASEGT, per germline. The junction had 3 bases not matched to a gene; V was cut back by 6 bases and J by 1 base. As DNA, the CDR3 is TGTGCCAGCAGGAAGACAGGGGGCCAAGAGACCCAGTACTTC. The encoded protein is CASRKTGGQETQYF.

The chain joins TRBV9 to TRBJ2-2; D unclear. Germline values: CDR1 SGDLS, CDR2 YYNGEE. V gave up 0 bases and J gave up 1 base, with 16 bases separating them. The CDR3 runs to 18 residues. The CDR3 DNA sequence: TGTGCCAGCAGCGTAGATGTCAGGAACTTCCAGAACACCGGGGAGCTGTTTTTT. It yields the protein CASSVDVRNFQNTGELFF.

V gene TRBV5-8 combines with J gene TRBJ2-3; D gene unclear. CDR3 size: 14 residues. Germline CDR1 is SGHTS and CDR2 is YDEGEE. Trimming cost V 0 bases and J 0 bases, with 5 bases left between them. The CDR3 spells CASSLGRSTDTQYF. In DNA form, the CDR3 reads TGTGCCAGCAGCTTGGGTAGAAGCACAGATACGCAGTATTTT.

CDR3 amino acids: CASSLVPTGQGINQPQHF. Here the CDR3 DNA reads TGTGCCAGCAGCTTAGTCCCAACAGGGCAGGGAATCAATCAGCCCCAGCATTTT. This chain connects TRBV7-6 to TRBJ1-5; tentative D call: TRBD1 (6 bases). The germline V gene has CDR1 SGHVS and CDR2 FNYEAQ. The CDR3 is made up of 18 amino acids. Between the trimmed V and J ends, which lost 1 base and 3 bases, there was a span of 19 bases.

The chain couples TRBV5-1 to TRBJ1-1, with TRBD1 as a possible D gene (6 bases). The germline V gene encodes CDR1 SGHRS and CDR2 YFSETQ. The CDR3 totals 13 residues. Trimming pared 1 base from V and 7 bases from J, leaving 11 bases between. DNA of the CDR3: TGCGCCAGCAGCTTGTCCAGGGGAAGTGAAGCTTTCTTT. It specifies CASSLSRGSEAFF.

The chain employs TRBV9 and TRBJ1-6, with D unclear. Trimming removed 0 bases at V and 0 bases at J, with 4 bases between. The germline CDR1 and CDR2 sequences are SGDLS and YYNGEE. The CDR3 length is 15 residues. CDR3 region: CASSVGSSYNSPLHF. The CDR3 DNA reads TGTGCCAGCAGCGTAGGGAGCTCCTATAATTCACCCCTCCACTTT.

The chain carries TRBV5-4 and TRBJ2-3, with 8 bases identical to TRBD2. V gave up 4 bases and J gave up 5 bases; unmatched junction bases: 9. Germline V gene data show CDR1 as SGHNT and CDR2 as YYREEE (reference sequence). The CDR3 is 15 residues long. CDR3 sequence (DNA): TGTGCCAGCAGCCGGAGTAGCGGGGTAGGAGATACGCAGTATTTT. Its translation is CASSRSSGVGDTQYF.

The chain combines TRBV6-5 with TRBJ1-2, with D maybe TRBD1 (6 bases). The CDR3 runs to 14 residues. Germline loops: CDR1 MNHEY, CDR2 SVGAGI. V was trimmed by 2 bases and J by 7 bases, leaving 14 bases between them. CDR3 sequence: CASSYLTGNSGYTF. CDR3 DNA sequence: TGTGCCAGCAGTTACCTCACAGGGAACAGTGGCTACACCTTC.

The CDR3 DNA sequence: TGTGCCAGCAGTGCACGGCGGAACAATGAAAAACTGTTTTTT. Its protein is CASSARRNNEKLFF. This chain uses TRBV28 with TRBJ1-4; D is undetermined. Germline assignment: CDR1 MDHEN and CDR2 SYDVKM. The CDR3 has 14 amino acids. V lost 5 bases, J lost 5 bases, and 12 bases lay in between.

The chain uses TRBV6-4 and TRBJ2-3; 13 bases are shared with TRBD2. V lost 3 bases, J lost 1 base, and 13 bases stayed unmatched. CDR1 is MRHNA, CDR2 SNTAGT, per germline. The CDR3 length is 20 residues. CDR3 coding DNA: TGTGCCAGCAGTGAGCTCTCGGGACTAGCGGGGATAATGGGCACAGATACGCAGTATTTT. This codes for CASSELSGLAGIMGTDTQYF.

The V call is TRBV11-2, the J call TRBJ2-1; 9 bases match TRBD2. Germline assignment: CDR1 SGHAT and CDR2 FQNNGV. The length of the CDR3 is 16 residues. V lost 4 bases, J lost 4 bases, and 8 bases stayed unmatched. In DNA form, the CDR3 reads TGTGCCAGCAGCTCCAAAGCGGGGGGAGATTACAATGAGCAGTTCTTC. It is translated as CASSSKAGGDYNEQFF.

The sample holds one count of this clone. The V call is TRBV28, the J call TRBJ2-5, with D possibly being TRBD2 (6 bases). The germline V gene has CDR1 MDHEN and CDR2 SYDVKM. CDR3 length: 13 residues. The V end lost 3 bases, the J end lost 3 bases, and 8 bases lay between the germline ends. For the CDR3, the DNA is TGTGCCAGCAGTTTCTCGGGGGAAGAGACCCAGTACTTC. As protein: CASSFSGEETQYF.

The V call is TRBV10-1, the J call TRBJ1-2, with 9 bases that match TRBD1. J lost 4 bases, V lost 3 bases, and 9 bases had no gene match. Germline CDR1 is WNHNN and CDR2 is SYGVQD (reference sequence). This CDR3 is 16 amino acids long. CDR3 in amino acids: CASSESPGTGIYGYTF. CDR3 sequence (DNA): TGCGCCAGCAGTGAATCTCCCGGGACAGGGATCTATGGCTACACCTTC.

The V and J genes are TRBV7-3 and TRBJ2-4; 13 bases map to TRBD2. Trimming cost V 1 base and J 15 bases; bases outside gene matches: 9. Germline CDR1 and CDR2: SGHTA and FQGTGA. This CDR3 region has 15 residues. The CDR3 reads CASSLSQGTSGEGYF. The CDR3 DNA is TGTGCCAGCAGCTTAAGTCAAGGGACTAGCGGGGAGGGGTACTTC. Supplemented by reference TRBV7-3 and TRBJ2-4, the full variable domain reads GAGVSQTPSNKVTEKGKYVELRCDPISGHTALYWYRQSLGQGPEFLIYFQGTGAADDSGLPNDRFFAVRPEGSVSTLKIQRTERGDSAVYLCASSLSQGTSGEGYFGAGTRLSVL.

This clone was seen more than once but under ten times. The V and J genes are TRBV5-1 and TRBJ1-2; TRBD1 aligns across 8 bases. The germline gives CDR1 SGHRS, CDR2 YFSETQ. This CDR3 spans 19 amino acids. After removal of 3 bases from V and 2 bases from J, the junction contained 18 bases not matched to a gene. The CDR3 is CASSSPTSGTGDFNYGYTF. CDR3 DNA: TGCGCCAGCAGCTCACCTACAAGCGGGACAGGAGACTTCAACTATGGCTACACCTTC.

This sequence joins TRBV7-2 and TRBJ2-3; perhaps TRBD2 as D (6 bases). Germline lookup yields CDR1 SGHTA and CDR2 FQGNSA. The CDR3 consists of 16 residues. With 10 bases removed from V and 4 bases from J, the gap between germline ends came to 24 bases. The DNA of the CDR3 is TGTGCCACCAAGCTCTCGGGGGAGCGATACGCAGATACGCAGTATTTT. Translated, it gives CATKLSGERYADTQYF.

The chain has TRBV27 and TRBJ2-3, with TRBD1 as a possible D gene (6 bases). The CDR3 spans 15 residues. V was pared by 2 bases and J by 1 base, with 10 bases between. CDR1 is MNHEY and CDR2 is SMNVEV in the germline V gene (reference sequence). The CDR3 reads CASSLGAGGTDTQYF. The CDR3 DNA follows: TGTGCCAGCAGTTTAGGGGCAGGGGGCACAGATACGCAGTATTTT.

The CDR3 loop is CASSENPNGRGGNQPQHF. Written as DNA, the CDR3 is TGTGCCAGCAGTGAAAATCCTAACGGGAGAGGGGGCAATCAGCCCCAGCATTTT. This rearrangement joins TRBV2 to TRBJ1-5; TRBD1 might be the D (5 bases). The ends were cut back, 2 bases at V and 2 bases at J, with 19 bases in the middle. The CDR3 covers 18 residues. Germline values: CDR1 SNHLY, CDR2 FYNNEI.

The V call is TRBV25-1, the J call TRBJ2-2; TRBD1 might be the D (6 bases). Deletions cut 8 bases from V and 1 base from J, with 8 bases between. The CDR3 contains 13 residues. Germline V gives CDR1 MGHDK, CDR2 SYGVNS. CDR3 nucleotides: TGTGCCAGCCGACAGGAGAACACCGGGGAGCTGTTTTTT. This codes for CASRQENTGELFF. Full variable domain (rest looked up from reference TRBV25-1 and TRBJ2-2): EADIYQTPRYLVIGTGKKITLECSQTMGHDKMYWYQQDPGMELHLIHYSYGVNSTEKGDLSSESTVSRIRTEHFPLTLESARPSHTSQYLCASRQENTGELFFGEGSRLTVL.

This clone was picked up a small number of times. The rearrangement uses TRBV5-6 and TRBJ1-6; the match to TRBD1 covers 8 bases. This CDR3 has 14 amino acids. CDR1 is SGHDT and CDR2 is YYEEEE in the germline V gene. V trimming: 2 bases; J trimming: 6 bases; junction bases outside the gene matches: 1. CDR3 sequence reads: CASSLDRGNSPLHF. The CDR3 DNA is TGTGCCAGCAGCTTAGACAGGGGTAATTCACCCCTCCACTTT.

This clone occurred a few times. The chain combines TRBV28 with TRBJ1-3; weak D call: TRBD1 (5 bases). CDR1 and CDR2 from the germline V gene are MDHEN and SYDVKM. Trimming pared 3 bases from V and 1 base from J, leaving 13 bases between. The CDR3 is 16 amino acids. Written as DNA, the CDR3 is TGTGCCAGCAGTTTCTTAACTGCAGGGTCTGGAAACACCATATATTTT. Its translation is CASSFLTAGSGNTIYF.

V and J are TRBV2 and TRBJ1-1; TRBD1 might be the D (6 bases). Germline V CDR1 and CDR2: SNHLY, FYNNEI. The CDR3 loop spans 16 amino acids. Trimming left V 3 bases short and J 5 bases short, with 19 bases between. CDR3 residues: CASSDWGPLGRTEAFF. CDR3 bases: TGTGCCAGCAGTGACTGGGGGCCCCTCGGGCGGACTGAAGCTTTCTTT.